Listed here are 31 T cell receptor beta chains from one sample, sequenced in a study of T cell repertoires in cytomegalovirus infection. TCRdb processed the reads anew with MiXCR; each CDR3 protein has one entry. The table has 200,000 to 250,000 distinct CDR3 sequences, more than 9% seen once. The sequenced material came from PBMCs. The receptors shown here come from a human donor in good health (CMV status not recorded). Some clones in this sample may be carry-over from other donors' samples.

The chain has TRBV7-9 and TRBJ2-1, with TRBD2 matching 10 bases. This CDR3 contains 16 residues. V lost 3 bases to trimming and J lost 2 bases; unmatched junction nucleotides: 4. In germline, CDR1 is SEHNR, CDR2 FQNEAQ (reference sequence). CDR3 protein: CASSFKSGRAYNEQFF. The CDR3, as DNA: TGTGCCAGCAGCTTTAAAAGCGGGAGGGCCTACAATGAGCAGTTCTTC.

There are many counts of this clonotype. The V gene is TRBV7-2, the J gene TRBJ1-2, with D possibly matching TRBD1 (6 bases). The CDR3 totals 14 residues. Germline assignment: CDR1 SGHTA and CDR2 FQGNSA. Trimming removed 4 bases from V and 4 bases from J, with 13 bases in between. CDR3 bases: TGTGCCAGCAGCTCCCTGCCAGGGGCCTATGGCTACACCTTC. Translation: CASSSLPGAYGYTF. The whole variable domain, remainder taken from reference TRBV7-2 and TRBJ1-2, is GAGVSQSPSNKVTEKGKDVELRCDPISGHTALYWYRQSLGQGLEFLIYFQGNSAPDKSGLPSDRFSAERTGGSVSTLTIQRTQQEDSAVYLCASSSLPGAYGYTFGSGTRLTVV.

This clonotype was found many times. The chain uses TRBV7-2 and TRBJ2-5, with D perhaps matching TRBD1 or TRBD2 (5 bases each). The CDR3 runs 15 residues. Trimming shortened V by 5 bases and J by 1 base, and 14 bases separated the two germline ends. CDR1 and CDR2 (germline): SGHTA, FQGNSA. Here the CDR3 DNA reads TGTGCCAGCAGCCCCGTCCACGGGGCCCAAGAGACCCAGTACTTC. This encodes CASSPVHGAQETQYF.

The CDR3 bases are TGTGCCAGCAGCTTAGTCGACAGGGAGCTGGGAGATACGCAGTATTTT. This sequence encodes CASSLVDRELGDTQYF. V is TRBV7-8 and J is TRBJ2-3, with 7 bases lining up with TRBD1. This CDR3 comprises 16 residues. Germline-derived CDR1 and CDR2 are SGHVS and FQNEAQ. Germline trimming cut 1 base from V and 5 bases from J; bases unmatched to any gene: 9.

Many counts were recorded for this clonotype. The V call is TRBV12-3 or TRBV12-4, the J call TRBJ1-5; unclear D gene. This CDR3 region has 12 residues. Trimming took off 6 bases at V and 5 bases at J, with 8 bases between the two ends. Here the CDR3 DNA reads TGTGCCAGCAGATCGGGTGATCAGCCCCAGCATTTT. This encodes CASRSGDQPQHF.

This clonotype was observed at least ten times. The V gene is TRBV5-6, the J gene TRBJ1-2; D unresolved. Per germline, CDR1 SGHDT and CDR2 YYEEEE. CDR3 length: 15 amino acids. Trimming took 0 bases from V and 4 from J, leaving 13 bases between them. DNA of the CDR3: TGTGCCAGCAGCTTGGATGGGAGAGGAGGCTATGGCTACACCTTC. The encoded protein is CASSLDGRGGYGYTF.

The rearrangement joins TRBV7-3 to TRBJ1-1, with 9 bases that match TRBD1. The CDR3 spans 16 residues. Trimming removed 5 bases from V and 0 bases from J; junction bases left unmatched: 7. Germline CDR1 SGHTA, CDR2 FQGTGA. CDR3 region: CASSPDRGKMNTEAFF. The DNA of the CDR3 is TGTGCCAGCAGCCCGGACAGGGGCAAGATGAACACTGAAGCTTTCTTT.

This clonotype was found many times. The chain carries TRBV5-1 and TRBJ2-1; a weak D match, TRBD1 (6 bases). The CDR3 covers 15 residues. Germline V gene sequence: CDR1 SGHRS, CDR2 YFSETQ. V was clipped by 1 base and J by 5 bases, with 13 bases between them. This CDR3 reads CASSLTGGWNNEQFF. The CDR3 DNA sequence: TGCGCCAGCAGCTTGACTGGGGGCTGGAACAATGAGCAGTTCTTC.

In this sample, this clonotype turned up a few times. The chain links TRBV6-6 to TRBJ1-4; D is ambiguous. The CDR3 consists of 13 residues. V was shortened by 6 bases and J by 8 bases, with 13 bases between the two germline ends. Germline assignment: CDR1 MNHNY and CDR2 SVGAGI (reference sequence). CDR3 protein: CASSPLKREKLFF. CDR3 nucleotides: TGTGCCAGCAGCCCCCTAAAGCGGGAAAAACTGTTTTTT.

This clonotype was observed many times. The V call is TRBV7-8, the J call TRBJ1-2, with D tentatively TRBD1 (5 bases). V was pared by 7 bases and J by 8 bases, with 17 bases between. The germline gives CDR1 SGHVS, CDR2 FQNEAQ. The CDR3 extends over 13 amino acids. The chain's CDR3 is CASTPVGVSGYTF. The CDR3 coding sequence is TGTGCCAGCACCCCCGTGGGGGTAAGCGGCTACACCTTC.

The rearrangement links TRBV5-5 to TRBJ2-3, with a weak D call TRBD1 (5 bases). CDR1 is SGHKS, CDR2 YYEKEE, per germline (reference sequence). V was trimmed by 1 base and J by 5 bases, leaving 11 bases between them. The CDR3 is made up of 14 amino acids. In DNA form, the CDR3 reads TGTGCCAGCAGCTTGATTAGCCAGGGAGATACGCAGTATTTT. Translating gives CASSLISQGDTQYF.

This clonotype was counted ten times or more. The rearrangement joins TRBV5-4 to TRBJ2-2, with 12 bases identical to TRBD1. This CDR3 has 18 residues. The ends lost 5 bases at V and 4 bases at J; junction bases unmatched: 12. Germline CDR1 and CDR2: SGHNT and YYREEE (reference sequence). CDR3: CASSPPGTGGAGTGELFF. The CDR3 DNA is TGTGCCAGCAGTCCCCCCGGGACAGGGGGCGCGGGCACCGGGGAGCTGTTTTTT.

The chain uses TRBV2 and TRBJ2-3; a weak D match, TRBD1 (7 bases). With 8 bases removed from V and 3 bases from J, the gap between germline ends came to 12 bases. This CDR3 region has 13 residues. Germline CDR1 SNHLY, CDR2 FYNNEI. The CDR3 DNA is TGTGCCAGCCGGCGGGACAGAACAGATACGCAGTATTTT. Translated: CASRRDRTDTQYF.

This clonotype was found many times. In DNA form, the CDR3 reads TGTGCCAGCAGTTTCTCCCAGGGTCCCGAGCAGTACTTC. As protein: CASSFSQGPEQYF. The chain carries TRBV7-9 and TRBJ2-7; D perhaps matches TRBD1 (5 bases). The V end lost 6 bases, the J end lost 6 bases, and 15 bases lay between the germline ends. The CDR3 length is 13 residues. Germline V gives CDR1 SEHNR, CDR2 FQNEAQ (reference sequence).

Many counts were recorded for this clonotype. The CDR3 DNA sequence: TGTGCCATCAGTGAGGGGGCGGATTATGGCTACACCTTC. It specifies CAISEGADYGYTF. The rearrangement uses TRBV10-3 and TRBJ1-2, with a tentative D call TRBD1 (5 bases). The CDR3 sequence is 13 residues long. V lost 2 bases to trimming and J lost 5 bases, with 9 bases between them. The germline gives CDR1 ENHRY, CDR2 SYGVKD.

This clonotype was observed at least ten times. V usage is TRBV6-4 and J usage is TRBJ2-2; no definite D call. Trimming stripped 4 bases from V and 3 bases from J, with 9 bases between. Germline assignment: CDR1 MRHNA and CDR2 SNTAGT. This CDR3 has 14 amino acids. In nucleotides, the CDR3 is TGTGCCAGCAGTGTCTCTTGGGACACCGGGGAGCTGTTTTTT. Translating it yields CASSVSWDTGELFF.

This clonotype has at least ten counts. The chain uses TRBV7-2 and TRBJ1-5; D uncertain. Germline CDR1 and CDR2: SGHTA and FQGNSA. The CDR3 sequence is 14 residues long. Trimming took off 1 base at V and 4 bases at J, with 8 bases between the two ends. DNA for the CDR3: TGTGCCAGCAGCTTAGAACCGCTAAATCAGCCCCAGCATTTT. It specifies CASSLEPLNQPQHF.

This clonotype was recorded many times. This chain connects TRBV19 to TRBJ1-2, with 10 bases lining up with TRBD1. CDR3 length equals 15 residues. The germline CDR1 and CDR2 sequences are LNHDA and SQIVND (reference sequence). V was clipped by 5 bases and J by 8 bases; unmatched bases: 11. The CDR3 loop reads CASSPRTGGLRGYTF. CDR3 in DNA: TGTGCCAGTAGTCCCCGGACAGGGGGGTTGAGGGGCTACACCTTC.

V is TRBV19 and J is TRBJ1-2; D not resolved. The V and J ends lost 7 bases and 1 base respectively, with 13 bases between them. The CDR3 is 14 amino acids. The germline V gene encodes CDR1 LNHDA and CDR2 SQIVND (reference sequence). The CDR3 nucleotides are TGTGCCAGTACTCAGAGTACTAGTAACTATGGCTACACCTTC. This gives the protein CASTQSTSNYGYTF.

In regard to this clonotype: At one of its ends the junction is not consistent with the germline gene, which may arise from a read error. The chain has TRBV27 and TRBJ2-7; possible D gene TRBD2, 5 bases. The germline CDR1 and CDR2 sequences are MNHEY and SMNVEV (reference sequence). The CDR3 is made up of 12 amino acids. In DNA, the CDR3 is TGTGACAGCAGCGGACTTCGCCGCGAGCAGTACTTC. It is translated as CDSSGLRREQYF.

Turning to this clonotype: One base away lies a much larger clone, so this may be a sequencing read error. The chain carries TRBV7-2 and TRBJ2-3; 8 positions match TRBD2. The V gene's germline CDR1 is SGHTA and CDR2 FQGNSA. The CDR3 length is 16 residues. The V gene end was trimmed by 5 bases and the J gene end by 3 bases; junction bases not matched to a gene: 10. The CDR3 DNA follows: TGTGCCAGCAGCCTCTCACCCACTAGCGGTACAGATACGCAGTATTTT. This gives the protein CASSLSPTSGTDTQYF.

This rearrangement joins TRBV30 to TRBJ2-1; D is undetermined. Trimming took off 4 bases at V and 0 bases at J, with 10 bases between the two ends. This CDR3 region has 14 residues. Looked up from germline, CDR1 is GTSNPN and CDR2 is SVGIG (reference sequence). CDR3 amino acids: CAWTLRRSYNEQFF. The CDR3 nucleotides read TGTGCCTGGACCCTACGGCGCTCCTACAATGAGCAGTTCTTC.

This clonotype has just a few counts. This sequence joins TRBV18 and TRBJ2-2, with D unresolved. Trimming cost V 3 bases and J 0 bases, with 8 bases left between them. The CDR3 totals 15 residues. In germline, CDR1 is KGHSH, CDR2 LQKENI. The CDR3 coding sequence is TGTGCCAGCTCACCCAGGATATCGAACACCGGGGAGCTGTTTTTT. Translation gives CASSPRISNTGELFF.

This clonotype showed up just a few times. This sequence joins TRBV3-1 and TRBJ2-4; 9 nucleotides line up with TRBD2. V lost 3 bases, J lost 1 base, and 7 bases stayed unmatched. CDR3 length: 17 amino acids. CDR1 is LGHDT, CDR2 YNNKEL, per germline (reference sequence). The CDR3 region is CASSHMSGGTAKNIQYF. Written as DNA, the CDR3 is TGTGCCAGCAGCCACATGAGCGGGGGGACGGCCAAAAACATTCAGTACTTC. The complete variable domain, with remaining parts taken from reference TRBV3-1 and TRBJ2-4, reads DTAVSQTPKYLVTQMGNDKSIKCEQNLGHDTMYWYKQDSKKFLKIMFSYNNKELIINETVPNRFSPKSPDKAHLNLHINSLELGDSAVYFCASSHMSGGTAKNIQYFGAGTRLSVL.

This clonotype came up many times. The chain has TRBV10-2 and TRBJ2-5; TRBD2 matches at 15 bases. From germline, CDR1 is WSHSY and CDR2 SAAADI. This CDR3 is 14 amino acids long. The ends lost 6 bases at V and 5 bases at J; junction bases unmatched: 1. The CDR3 reads CASSGLAGGETQYF. The DNA for the CDR3 is TGCGCCAGCAGCGGACTAGCGGGGGGGGAGACCCAGTACTTC.

The rearrangement links TRBV15 to TRBJ2-7; D uncertain. CDR3 length: 14 residues. The ends were cut back, 1 base at V and 2 bases at J, with 9 bases in the middle. Germline-derived CDR1 and CDR2 are LNHNV and YYDKDF (reference sequence). Here the CDR3 DNA reads TGTGCCACCAGCAGAGCTGGTGCTGCCTACGAGCAGTACTTC. Its translation: CATSRAGAAYEQYF.

The rearrangement joins TRBV2 to TRBJ2-7; 9 nucleotides match TRBD2. This CDR3 comprises 13 residues. V shed 10 bases, J shed 5 bases, and the junction held 9 bases outside the gene matches. The V gene's germline CDR1 is SNHLY and CDR2 FYNNEI. CDR3 bases: TGTGCCACAAGCGGGGGGCCGCCCCACGAGCAGTACTTC. Protein product: CATSGGPPHEQYF.

V and J are TRBV4-2 and TRBJ2-1; 9 nucleotides line up with TRBD2. After removal of 0 bases from V and 10 bases from J, the junction contained 13 bases not matched to a gene. CDR3 size: 17 residues. Germline loops: CDR1 LGHNA, CDR2 YNFKEQ. CDR3 bases: TGTGCCAGCAGCCAAGATCCCAGCGGGGGGCTCTTGGGCGAGCAGTTCTTC. This encodes CASSQDPSGGLLGEQFF.

This clonotype occurred a few times. The chain uses TRBV5-4 and TRBJ2-1, with D tentatively TRBD2 (7 bases). The CDR3 loop spans 16 amino acids. CDR1 is SGHNT and CDR2 is YYREEE in the germline V gene (reference sequence). V was shortened by 1 base and J by 6 bases, with 17 bases between the two germline ends. The DNA for the CDR3 is TGTGCCAGCAGCTTGTTACGGGGCGGGGGCGGCAATGAGCAGTTCTTC. Its translation is CASSLLRGGGGNEQFF.

A single count supports this clonotype. The V call is TRBV6-2 or TRBV6-3, the J call TRBJ2-1; D remains ambiguous. V dropped 4 bases and J dropped 0 bases, with 7 bases sitting between them. Germline V gene lookup returns CDR1 MNHEY and CDR2 SVGEGT. There are 14 residues in the CDR3. The CDR3 DNA reads TGTGCCAGCAGTTCAGAAAGCTCCTACAATGAGCAGTTCTTC. Translating gives CASSSESSYNEQFF.

This clonotype was found many times. V is TRBV7-2 and J is TRBJ1-5, with no clear D. In germline, CDR1 is SGHTA, CDR2 FQGNSA. V lost 2 bases and J lost 4, with 15 bases in between. The length of the CDR3 is 16 residues. This chain's CDR3 is CASSLRGNEANQPQHF. CDR3 bases: TGTGCCAGCAGCTTAAGAGGGAACGAAGCTAATCAGCCCCAGCATTTT.